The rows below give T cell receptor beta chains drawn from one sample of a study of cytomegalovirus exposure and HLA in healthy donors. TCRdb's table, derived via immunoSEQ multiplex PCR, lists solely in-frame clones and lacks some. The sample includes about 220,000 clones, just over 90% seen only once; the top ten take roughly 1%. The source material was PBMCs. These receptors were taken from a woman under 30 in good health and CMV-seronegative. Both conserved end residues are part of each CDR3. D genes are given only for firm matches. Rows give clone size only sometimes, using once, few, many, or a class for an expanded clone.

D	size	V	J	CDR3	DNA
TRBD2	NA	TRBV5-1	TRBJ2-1	CASSPGTSGTNEQFF	TGCGCCAGCAGCCCCGGGACTAGCGGCACTAATGAGCAGTTCTTC
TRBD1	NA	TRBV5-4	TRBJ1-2	CASSSPGQANYGYTF	TGTGCCAGCAGCTCTCCGGGACAGGCTAACTATGGCTACACCTTC
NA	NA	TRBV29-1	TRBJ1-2	CSAARLGPGANYGYTF	TGCAGCGCCGCAAGGTTGGGTCCAGGCGCTAACTATGGCTACACCTTC
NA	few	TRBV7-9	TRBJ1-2	CASSSATQLSYGYTF	TGTGCCAGCAGCTCCGCGACACAGCTCTCCTATGGCTACACCTTC
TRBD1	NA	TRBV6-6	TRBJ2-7	CASSFPMDRPGEQYF	TGTGCCAGCAGTTTTCCGATGGACAGGCCGGGGGAGCAGTACTTC
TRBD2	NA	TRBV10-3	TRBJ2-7	CAIRPLAGGAYEQYF	TGTGCCATCAGACCCCTAGCGGGAGGTGCCTACGAGCAGTACTTC
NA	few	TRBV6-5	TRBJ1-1	CASSYSRRATTEAFF	TGTGCCAGCAGTTACTCGCGCAGGGCCACTACTGAAGCTTTCTTT
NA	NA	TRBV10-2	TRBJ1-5	CASSEISRGAGNQPQHF	TGCGCCAGCAGTGAAATCTCTCGGGGGGCCGGCAATCAGCCCCAGCATTTT
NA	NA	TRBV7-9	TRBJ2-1	CASPDSSFSYNEQFF	TGTGCCAGCCCTGACAGTTCCTTCTCCTACAATGAGCAGTTCTTC
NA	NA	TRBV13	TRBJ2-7	CASSLSRSYEQYF	TGTGCCAGCAGCTTAAGCCGATCCTACGAGCAGTACTTC
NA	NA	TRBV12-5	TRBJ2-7	CASGPGPRAGEQYF	TGTGCTAGTGGTCCAGGGCCAAGGGCTGGCGAGCAGTACTTC
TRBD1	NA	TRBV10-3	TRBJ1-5	CAISWTGPNQGAQHF	TGTGCCATCAGTTGGACAGGGCCTAATCAGGGGGCCCAGCATTTT
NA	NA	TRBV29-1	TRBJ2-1	CSVAGGQYNEQFF	TGCAGCGTTGCCGGGGGGCAGTACAATGAGCAGTTCTTC
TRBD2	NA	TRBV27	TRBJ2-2	CASSWGGGELFF	TGTGCCAGCAGTTGGGGGGGCGGGGAGCTGTTTTTT